This paragraph covers one T cell receptor beta chain sequence. CDR3 size: 17 residues. CDR1 and CDR2 (germline): SEHNR, FQNEAQ (reference sequence). The trim removed 7 bases at V and 6 bases at J, leaving 17 bases unmatched. The data were produced by immunoSEQ multiplex PCR, yet TCRdb's version contains in-frame clones alone and is incomplete. The top ten clones hold about 0.19% of a sample with some 99,000 clones, 95% of them seen once. These data originate in a study of technical replicates of blood from a handful of donors. The chain recombines TRBV7-9 with TRBJ2-3, with 9 bases identical to TRBD2. The TCR originated in a human donor in good health. Sequencing input: T cells isolated from PBMCs. CDR3 protein: CASTPGGGAIRFDTQYF. CDR3 nucleotide sequence: TGTGCCAGCACACCAGGCGGGGGGGCCATTAGATTCGATACGCAGTATTTT.